Ten or more counts support the clone carrying this T cell receptor beta chain. These data belong to a study of T cells in Graves' hyperthyroidism and ophthalmopathy. From RNA transcripts, TCR beta CDR3 regions were amplified. The HTBI primer set was used in a first-round RT-PCR of the TCR CDR3. One entry per CDR3 protein, called by TCRdb with MiXCR from the multiplex PCR reads. There are a few hundred thousand distinct CDR3 sequences in the sample; 15% to 18% occur only once, and around 6.6% lies in the top ten. The CDR3 runs to 14 residues. Trimming took 10 bases from V and 6 from J, leaving 19 bases between them. Per the germline V gene, CDR1 is ENHRY and CDR2 is SYGVKD.

Source material: blood. The chain couples TRBV10-3 to TRBJ2-1, with a weak D call TRBD1 (6 bases). This sequence was found in a woman in her thirties with Graves' hyperthyroidism. DNA of the CDR3: TGTGCCACCTCACCGGGACAAAGCGTCAATGAGCAGTTCTTC. Residues: CATSPGQSVNEQFF.